This section outlines one TCR beta chain sequence together with its context. This clone was found a few times. The antigen this receptor binds is unknown. Base-call qualities are not available, and no considerably larger clone is one nucleotide away. The immunoSEQ Assay, a bias-controlled multiplex PCR, was used to amplify TCRbeta CDR3 regions from genomic DNA. The paper's processing steps were these. Within the assay, amplification of reference gene primers was used to estimate how many nucleated cells each sample contained. Sequence reads were collapsed and filtered to measure the absolute abundance of every unique TCRbeta CDR3 rearrangement. For each sample, productive Simpson clonality was calculated as the square root of Simpson's diversity index across productive rearrangements. Here the immuneACCESS table is served through TCRdb, limited to in-frame sequences with V and J called. Missing clones are a known gap in these copies; in checked studies unresolved V genes cover under half, and the rest lacks a known reason. The D gene and trimming were derived from the DNA, and the V and J assignments and clone size from that table. In all, the sample holds about 230,000 clones, and around four fifths of those were seen once. The ten largest clones capture approximately 30% of the sample.

Whole blood was collected in K2EDTA tubes by collaborating institutions according to the institutions' own protocols. Collaborator samples were shipped for TCRbeta analysis as frozen whole blood, isolated PBMCs, or DNA extracted from either sample type. This record belongs to a study of blood T cell repertoires in COVID-19 (dated by TCRdb to about 2020). Broadly, across the study: Samples from collaborators originated in the United States, Italy and Spain and spanned both the acute and convalescent phases of COVID-19. The prospective study material was composed of cDNA or gDNA derived from T cells, B-cell-depleted T cells, or PBMCs. The samples were drawn from two sources: the first 160 participants of the ongoing ImmuneRACE study, and fewer than 1,500 subjects contributed by 6 global collaborators. HLA class I and class II types, where available, came from metadata supplied by the sample provider rather than from assay-based typing. The sample metadata nearly always contained a de-identified subject ID, COVID-19 status, age in years and sex. The repertoires were released in a freely available public database intended as a resource for research on the immune response to SARS-CoV-2. The dataset comprised deeply sampled blood TCRbeta repertoires from subjects exposed to, actively infected with, or recovered from COVID-19.

Counted from cysteine to phenylalanine, this CDR3 has 15 amino acids. Only the CDR3 portion is preserved as DNA: 45 bases, with reading frame beginning at the first base. Trimming at the junction amounts to 1 base on V and 3 bases on J, and the germline ends lie 13 bases apart. Looking up the germline V gene (reference sequence) yields CDR1 SEHNR and CDR2 FQNEAQ. Overall study results and their limits: How much clinical and demographic metadata was included differed by source and by participant, and the metadata was provided uncurated.

The receptor was isolated from a man aged 40-55 years with acute or convalescent COVID-19. Recombination linked TRBV7-9 to TRBJ2-7; perhaps TRBD2 is the D gene, with 5 bases matching. Material for sequencing was peripheral blood. The DNA sequence is TGTGCCAGCAGCTTAGGTCGACTCGGGGACTACGAGCAGTACTTC. It is translated as CASSLGRLGDYEQYF.